These 11 T cell receptor beta chains share one sample of origin, sequenced in a study of T cells after yellow fever vaccination. MiXCR, run by TCRdb on the 5' RACE reads, gives a single entry per CDR3 protein. The sample records some 300,000 distinct CDR3 sequences, around 10% being singletons. Sample: CD4+ T cells sorted from PBMCs, taken 45 days after the yellow fever booster vaccination. These receptors all come from a man younger than 35 who received the YFV17D yellow fever vaccine.

This chain connects TRBV18 to TRBJ1-2, with 9 nucleotides matching TRBD1. With V trimmed by 1 base and J by 8 bases, 2 bases remained unmatched. Germline values: CDR1 KGHSH, CDR2 LQKENI. The CDR3 is made up of 13 amino acids. The CDR3: CASSPRQGEGYTF. CDR3 DNA: TGTGCCAGCTCACCACGACAGGGGGAAGGCTACACCTTC.

V usage is TRBV3-1 and J usage is TRBJ2-2; D tentatively fits TRBD1 or TRBD2 (5 bases each). The CDR3 spans 15 residues. Looked up from germline, CDR1 is LGHDT and CDR2 is YNNKEL (reference sequence). Deletions cut 5 bases from V and 2 bases from J, with 12 bases between. The CDR3 loop is CASSSLGANTGELFF. The CDR3 nucleotides are TGTGCCAGCAGCTCACTCGGGGCCAACACCGGGGAGCTGTTTTTT.

CDR3 sequence: CASSQGRNNQPQHF. CDR3 nucleotide sequence: TGTGCCAGCAGCCAAGGACGGAACAATCAGCCCCAGCATTTT. The chain couples TRBV7-2 to TRBJ1-5, with D unresolved. The ends were cut back, 5 bases at V and 3 bases at J, with 11 bases in the middle. CDR3 length equals 14 residues. Per the germline V gene, CDR1 is SGHTA and CDR2 is FQGNSA.

The V and J genes are TRBV12-3 or TRBV12-4 and TRBJ1-3; 7 bases line up with TRBD1. The CDR3 is made up of 14 amino acids. The V gene end was trimmed by 7 bases and the J gene end by 4 bases; junction bases not matched to a gene: 7. The CDR3 sequence is CASIRGGDGNTIYF. CDR3 DNA: TGTGCCAGCATCAGGGGGGGGGACGGAAACACCATATATTTT.

V gene TRBV6-2 or TRBV6-3 combines with J gene TRBJ2-5, with D possibly being TRBD2 (6 bases). This CDR3 contains 15 residues. Trimming shortened V by 3 bases and J by 1 base, and 12 bases separated the two germline ends. CDR1 MNHEY and CDR2 SVGEGT come from the germline V gene. CDR3 nucleotide sequence: TGTGCCAGCAGTTATAACTCAGCGGGCCAAGAGACCCAGTACTTC. This encodes CASSYNSAGQETQYF.

This clonotype was picked up a small number of times. The genes are TRBV7-8 and TRBJ2-1; D is unresolved. The germline V gene has CDR1 SGHVS and CDR2 FQNEAQ. The CDR3 loop spans 13 amino acids. Trimming took 6 bases from V and 2 from J, leaving 8 bases between them. The CDR3 DNA follows: TGTGCCAGCAGGTGGGCCCCCTACAATGAGCAGTTCTTC. It codes for CASRWAPYNEQFF.

This clonotype occurred many times. This chain uses TRBV5-1 with TRBJ2-7; 9 bases agree with TRBD1. Germline V CDR1 and CDR2: SGHRS, YFSETQ. The junction had 6 bases not matched to a gene; V was cut back by 2 bases and J by 3 bases. The CDR3 covers 15 residues. The CDR3 DNA reads as TGCGCCAGCAGCTTCCTACCGGGACAGGGCTACGAGCAGTACGTC. This codes for CASSFLPGQGYEQYV.

The chain uses TRBV6-2 or TRBV6-3 and TRBJ2-7; possibly TRBD1 or TRBD2 for D (5 bases each). Trimming cost V 2 bases and J 3 bases, with 8 bases left between them. CDR3 length: 13 residues. Germline CDR1 is MNHEY and CDR2 is SVGEGT. The CDR3 is CASSYRDGYEQYV. The DNA of the CDR3 is TGTGCCAGCAGTTACCGGGACGGCTACGAGCAGTACGTC.

This chain uses TRBV12-3 or TRBV12-4 with TRBJ2-5, with a tentative D call TRBD1 (5 bases). The CDR3 totals 12 residues. The germline V and J ends were trimmed by 7 bases and 1 base, with 7 bases remaining between them. The CDR3 DNA is TGTGCCAGCACCGACAGCCAAGAGACCCAGTACTTC. It translates to CASTDSQETQYF.

The chain links TRBV5-8 to TRBJ2-5, with 7 bases identical to TRBD1. From germline, CDR1 is SGHTS and CDR2 YDEGEE. This CDR3 is 14 amino acids long. Losses at the gene ends were 1 base for V and 5 bases for J; bases not matched to a gene: 5. The CDR3 nucleotides read TGTGCCAGCAGCTTGACAGGGGCGCGGGAGACCCAGTACTTC. Its translation: CASSLTGARETQYF.

This clonotype has just a few counts. The V gene is TRBV6-5, the J gene TRBJ2-2; D is undetermined. Deletions cut 1 base from V and 4 bases from J, with 10 bases between. The CDR3 totals 15 residues. Looked up from germline, CDR1 is MNHEY and CDR2 is SVGAGI. CDR3 amino acids: CASSYFPTTTGELFF. CDR3 sequence (DNA): TGTGCCAGCAGTTACTTCCCAACGACCACCGGGGAGCTGTTTTTT.